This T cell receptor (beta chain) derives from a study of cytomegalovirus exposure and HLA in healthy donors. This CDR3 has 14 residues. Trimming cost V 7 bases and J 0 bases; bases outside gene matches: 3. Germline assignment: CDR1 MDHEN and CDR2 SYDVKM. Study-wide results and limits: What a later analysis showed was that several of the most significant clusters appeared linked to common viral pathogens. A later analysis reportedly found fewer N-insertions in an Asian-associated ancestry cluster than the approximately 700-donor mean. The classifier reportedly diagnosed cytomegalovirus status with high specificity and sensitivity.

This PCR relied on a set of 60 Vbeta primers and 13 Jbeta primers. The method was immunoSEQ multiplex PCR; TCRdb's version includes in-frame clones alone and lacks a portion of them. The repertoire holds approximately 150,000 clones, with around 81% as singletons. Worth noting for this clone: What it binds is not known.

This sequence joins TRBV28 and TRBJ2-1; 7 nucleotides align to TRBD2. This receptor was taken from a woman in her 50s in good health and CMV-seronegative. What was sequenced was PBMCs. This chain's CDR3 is CASNTGGSYNEQFF. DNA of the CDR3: TGTGCCAGCAATACGGGAGGCTCCTACAATGAGCAGTTCTTC.